A selection of T cell receptor beta chains follows, all from one sample in a study of OX40 agonist ivuxolimab in advanced cancers. TCRdb keeps only in-frame clones here, not all; method: immunoSEQ multiplex PCR. Of some 50,000 clones in the sample, about 81% are singletons; the top ten hold roughly 0.66%. Sequencing was performed on CD4+ or CD8+ T cells sorted from blood, taken in a trial of the OX40 agonist ivuxolimab. The source of these receptors is an adult with an advanced solid tumor such as melanoma, head and neck, liver or kidney cancer. CDR3s include the opening cysteine and the closing phenylalanine or tryptophan.

j_call v_call cdr3_aa
TRBJ1-5 TRBV6-1 CASSEWTGDVQPQHF
TRBJ2-7 TRBV11-2 CASSENRLSSYEQYF
TRBJ2-1 TRBV7-2 CASSLTGSYNEQFF
TRBJ2-1 TRBV11-3 CASSRGLAGTSIEQFF
TRBJ2-7 TRBV19 CASRNAGYSYEQYF
TRBJ2-2 TRBV9 CASNIRGANTGELFF
TRBJ1-6 TRBV5-1 CASSLGDSPLHF
TRBJ1-6 TRBV5-4 CASSPGQANSPLHF
TRBJ2-1 TRBV6-5 CASSPKVDTYNEQFF
TRBJ1-5 TRBV11-3 CASSPGEADQPQHF
TRBJ1-4 TRBV7-9 CASSLAGPGREKLFF
TRBJ2-6 TRBV2 CASRDFLGVEGANVLTF
TRBJ1-1 TRBV10-3 CAISESTGKAFF
TRBJ2-3 TRBV19 CASTERESGTQYF
TRBJ2-7 TRBV15 CATSRSSIFGREQYF
TRBJ2-5 TRBV5-1 CASSPRAVAGAQETQYF
TRBJ2-7 TRBV5-1 CASSSSGFSEQYF
TRBJ2-2 TRBV5-1 CASSLETATGELFF
TRBJ1-3 TRBV11-2 CASSLRLRGSTGNTIYF
TRBJ1-6 TRBV19 CASSAITGGDSPLHF
TRBJ2-3 TRBV7-3 CASTDRVTDTQYF
TRBJ2-5 TRBV10-2 CASRLAGVETQYF
TRBJ2-4 TRBV14 CASSAQGKNIQYF
TRBJ2-7 TRBV5-6 CASSLVAGSYEQYF
TRBJ2-3 TRBV7-6 CASSSHGNTQYF
TRBJ2-7 TRBV6-1 CASSTPTGQYF
TRBJ1-2 TRBV5-1 CASRDVVGGTGYTF
TRBJ1-1 TRBV7-9 CASSLAGQGEAFF
TRBJ2-5 TRBV11-3 CASSLDPGGTQYF
TRBJ1-2 TRBV19 CASRTGGFQNYGYTF
TRBJ1-2 TRBV5-4 CASSSQGTANYGYTF
TRBJ1-2 TRBV6-5 CASRPDREIAGYTF
TRBJ2-1 TRBV27 CASSFSASGYNEQFF
TRBJ2-1 TRBV18 CASSRNPTGTGTHNEQFF
TRBJ2-3 TRBV5-1 CASSPLSTDTQYF
TRBJ2-1 TRBV11-2 CASSTRGSYNEQFF
TRBJ2-3 TRBV2 CASSSGTSRFTDTQYF
TRBJ1-6 TRBV27 CASSSTGVRNNSPLHF
TRBJ2-1 TRBV5-1 CASSSSLNGLAGGPSYNEQFF
TRBJ2-7 TRBV5-1 CASSPGGKSYEQYF
TRBJ2-3 TRBV5-8 CASSVGLAGGTDTQYF
TRBJ2-7 TRBV11-3 CASSPMTSTSSYEQYF
TRBJ1-2 TRBV7-8 CASSLSWLNYGYTF
TRBJ1-1 TRBV6-1 CASSEVGYTEAFF
TRBJ2-3 TRBV5-4 CASSLDRGADTQYF
TRBJ1-3 TRBV5-1 CASSLDASSGNTIYF
TRBJ2-7 TRBV6-4 CASSEGQGGYEQYF